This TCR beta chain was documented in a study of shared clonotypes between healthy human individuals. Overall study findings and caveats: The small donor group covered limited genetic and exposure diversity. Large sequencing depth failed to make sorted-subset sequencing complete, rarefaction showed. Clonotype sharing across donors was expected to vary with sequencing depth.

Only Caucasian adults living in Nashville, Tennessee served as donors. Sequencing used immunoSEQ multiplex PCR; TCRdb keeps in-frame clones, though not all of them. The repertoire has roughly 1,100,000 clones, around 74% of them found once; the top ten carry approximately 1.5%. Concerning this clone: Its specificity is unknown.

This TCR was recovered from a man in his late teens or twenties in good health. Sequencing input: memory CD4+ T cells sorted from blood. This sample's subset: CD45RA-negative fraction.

The CDR3 loop is CAISDTTGDHGYTF. DNA of the CDR3: TGTGCCATCAGTGACACAACAGGGGACCATGGCTACACCTTC. The rearrangement links TRBV10-3 to TRBJ1-2, with 7 bases that match TRBD1. The CDR3 extends over 14 amino acids. CDR1 is ENHRY and CDR2 is SYGVKD in the germline V gene. After removal of 3 bases from V and 6 bases from J, the junction contained 7 bases not matched to a gene.